This T cell receptor beta chain was sequenced for a study of blood T cell repertoires in COVID-19. Across the study: PBMCs, B-cell-depleted T cells, or T cells were the source of the cDNA or gDNA that made up the material.

Trimming took 8 bases from V and 2 from J; bases not matched to a gene: 6. This CDR3 has 14 amino acids. From germline, CDR1 is SGDLS and CDR2 YYNGEE. In the original processing: Estimates of nucleated cell counts were drawn from the amplification of reference gene primers. Assay: immunoSEQ multiplex PCR; the TCRdb copy retains only in-frame clones and omits some. V, J and clone size are those of that table, while D and trimming were read from the DNA. The table shows under 60,000 clones, with 75% to 90% occurring only once. The TCR sequence derives from a human donor with active COVID-19. The donor label of this sample is uncertain. The rearrangement uses TRBV9 and TRBJ2-7, with TRBD1 matching 11 bases. The sequencing input was peripheral blood. CDR3 region: CASQRGQGAYEQYF. As DNA, the CDR3 is TGTGCCAGTCAGCGGGGACAGGGGGCCTACGAGCAGTACTTC.